This T cell receptor beta chain stems from a study of shared clonotypes between healthy human individuals. Study-level results: Estimated richness values were generally larger in naive subsets than in memory subsets.

Comment on this clone: What it recognizes is unknown.

Each donor was a Caucasian adult residing in Nashville, Tennessee. The split of CD4+ cells yielded CD45RA+ naive and CD45RA-negative memory subsets. Per the study methods: ImmunoSEQ junction-only sequences lacked quality scores, so their filtering differed. Clones were sequenced by immunoSEQ multiplex PCR, and TCRdb holds only the in-frame ones, with some missing. That table furnishes V, J and clone size, whereas the DNA furnished D and trimming. The repertoire holds some 1.5 million clones, with roughly 95% as singletons. The CDR3 loop spans 15 amino acids. Germline V CDR1 and CDR2: MDHEN, SYDVKM. Trimming left V 2 bases short and J 2 bases short, with 13 bases between.

The TCR originated in a man aged 30 to 39 in good health. V usage is TRBV28 and J usage is TRBJ2-7; tentatively, D is TRBD2 (6 bases). Sequenced material: naive CD4+ T cells sorted from blood. As to subset: CD45RA+ positively selected. CDR3 nucleotide sequence: TGTGCCAGCAGTTTACGGAGGGTGGGAGCCTACGAGCAGTACTTC. It encodes CASSLRRVGAYEQYF.